Reported below is one T cell receptor (beta chain). Its antigen is unknown. Within one base of it there is no much larger clone, and no base qualities were kept. This specimen belongs to a study of blood T cell repertoires in COVID-19 (dated by TCRdb to between 2020 and 2021). A note on the overall study: Collaborator samples came from the United States, Italy and Spain and covered acute and convalescent phases of COVID-19. The sample metadata nearly always contained a de-identified subject ID, COVID-19 status, age in years and sex. The repertoires were released in a freely available public database meant as a resource for research on the immune response to SARS-CoV-2. Subjects who had been exposed to COVID-19, were actively infected with it, or had recovered from it provided the deeply sampled blood TCRbeta repertoires that made up the dataset. Samples came from the ongoing ImmuneRACE study (first 160 participants) plus 1,254 subjects from 6 global collaborators. The material from the prospective study consisted of cDNA or gDNA derived from T cells, B-cell-depleted T cells, or PBMCs. Where available, HLA class I and class II types were taken from metadata supplied by the sample provider and were not determined by assay-based typing.

General conclusions and limits of the study: The quantity of clinical and demographic metadata differed by source and by participant and was supplied without curation.

Each collaborating institution followed its own protocols to collect whole blood in K2EDTA tubes. For TCRbeta analysis, collaborators shipped samples as frozen whole blood, isolated PBMCs, or DNA extracted from either of those sample types. The CDR3 numbers 16 residues from cysteine through phenylalanine. Kept here is only the CDR3 DNA, which spans 48 bases and is read in frame from base 1. For this chain, trimming is 2 bases at the V end and 1 base at the J end, and the number of junction bases without a gene match is 7. Per the germline V gene (reference sequence), LNHDA is the CDR1 and SQIVND is the CDR2. TCRbeta CDR3 regions were amplified from genomic DNA by means of the immunoSEQ Assay, a bias-controlled multiplex PCR. Processing in the source paper ran as follows. The number of nucleated cells in each sample was estimated from the amplification of reference gene primers within the assay. Sequence reads were collapsed and filtered to measure the absolute abundance of every unique TCRbeta CDR3 rearrangement. Productive Simpson clonality was computed per sample as the square root of Simpson's diversity index over productive rearrangements. TCRdb limited this immuneACCESS table to in-frame rearrangements with V and J called. A share of clones is missing; checked studies link under half to unresolved V genes, and the rest is unexplained. The DNA was the basis for D and trimming; V, J and clone size are from that table. This sample lists tens of thousands of clones; 85% to 90% were detected once. The ten largest clones capture approximately 5.8% of the sample.

Sequencing was carried out using peripheral blood. This receptor was obtained from a man aged 50 to 60 with acute or convalescent COVID-19. The chain uses TRBV19 and TRBJ1-1, and TRBD1 aligns with 7 junction nucleotides. In nucleotide form, the sequence is TGTGCCAGTAGTATAATCCAGGACAGGAGGAACACTGAAGCTTTCTTT. It specifies CASSIIQDRRNTEAFF.